One sample yielded the 24 T cell receptor beta chains listed below, sequenced in a study of T-cell memory formation after mild COVID-19. In TCRdb, the 5' RACE reads were re-called with MiXCR into one record per CDR3 protein. The table lists about 340,000 distinct CDR3 sequences, 21% of them singletons, with under 15% in the top ten. Sequenced: PBMCs or a T cell subset sorted from them (not recorded which). These receptor sequences come from an adult woman who had mild COVID-19 (a few samples of this study predate the infection). Cell type and time point are not known.

The gene calls are TRBV29-1 and TRBJ1-1; 10 positions match TRBD1. CDR3 length: 14 amino acids. The germline gives CDR1 SQVTM, CDR2 ANQGSEA. Trimming cost V 7 bases and J 2 bases; bases outside gene matches: 7. The CDR3 reads CSAGTGAGNTEAFF. DNA of the CDR3: TGCAGCGCAGGGACAGGGGCCGGAAACACTGAAGCTTTCTTT.

The rearrangement links TRBV27 to TRBJ2-7; D is perhaps TRBD1 or TRBD2 (5 bases each). The length of the CDR3 is 11 residues. V lost 8 bases and J 5 bases, leaving 10 bases between the germline ends. Germline lookup yields CDR1 MNHEY and CDR2 SMNVEV (reference sequence). The CDR3 DNA reads TGTGCCAGCTCGAGGGGTCACGAGCAGTACTTC. The encoded protein is CASSRGHEQYF.

This clonotype was seen only a few times. V gene TRBV20-1 combines with J gene TRBJ1-5; 9 bases align to TRBD1. V gave up 1 base and J gave up 7 bases; unmatched junction bases: 14. CDR1 is DFQATT and CDR2 is SNEGSKA in the germline V gene (reference sequence). The CDR3 length is 17 residues. CDR3 region: CSARGGGGTGTGQPQHF. The CDR3 DNA follows: TGCAGTGCTAGAGGAGGGGGGGGGACAGGGACAGGACAGCCCCAGCATTTT.

This clonotype was detected a few times. The rearrangement uses TRBV7-6 and TRBJ2-1, with 13 bases that match TRBD2. This CDR3 region has 14 residues. The germline CDR1 and CDR2 sequences are SGHVS and FNYEAQ. Trimming at V came to 5 bases and at J to 8 bases, leaving 3 bases not matched to a gene. The CDR3 spells CASSLGLAGYEQFF. The DNA of the CDR3 is TGTGCCAGCAGCCTGGGACTAGCGGGATATGAGCAGTTCTTC.

This chain connects TRBV3-1 to TRBJ2-7; D not certain. The V and J ends lost 0 bases and 2 bases respectively, with 5 bases between them. The CDR3 runs to 13 residues. CDR1 LGHDT and CDR2 YNNKEL come from the germline V gene (reference sequence). The CDR3 nucleotides read TGTGCCAGCAGCCAAGATCTTACCTACGAGCAGTACTTC. This encodes CASSQDLTYEQYF.

The chain uses TRBV5-6 and TRBJ2-5, with D tentatively TRBD1 (7 bases). Between the trimmed V and J ends, which lost 4 bases and 1 base, there was a span of 14 bases. Germline lookup yields CDR1 SGHDT and CDR2 YYEEEE. This CDR3 is 15 amino acids long. CDR3 sequence: CASSPGGLSQETQYF. The CDR3 DNA reads as TGTGCCAGCAGCCCAGGGGGACTCTCCCAAGAGACCCAGTACTTC.

The genes are TRBV3-1 and TRBJ1-2; 7 bases are shared with TRBD1. CDR1 is LGHDT, CDR2 YNNKEL, per germline (reference sequence). There are 13 residues in the CDR3. J lost 4 bases, V lost 2 bases, and 1 base had no gene match. The CDR3 sequence is CASSQWDSYGYTF. The CDR3 DNA is TGTGCCAGCAGCCAATGGGACAGCTATGGCTACACCTTC.

CDR3 residues: CASSLDSTVNKNYGYTF. DNA of the CDR3: TGTGCCAGCAGCTTAGATTCGACAGTCAACAAGAACTATGGCTACACCTTC. The chain links TRBV7-9 to TRBJ1-2; D perhaps matches TRBD1 (5 bases). With 1 base removed from V and 2 bases from J, the gap between germline ends came to 17 bases. The CDR3 runs 17 residues. CDR1 SEHNR and CDR2 FQNEAQ come from the germline V gene (reference sequence). The full variable domain, completed using reference TRBV7-9 and TRBJ1-2, is DTGVSQNPRHKITKRGQNVTFRCDPISEHNRLYWYRQTLGQGPEFLTYFQNEAQLEKSRLLSDRFSAERPKGSFSTLEIQRTEQGDSAMYLCASSLDSTVNKNYGYTFGSGTRLTVV.

The CDR3 loop reads CSARGPFPLSTDTQYF. As DNA, the CDR3 is TGCAGTGCTAGAGGTCCTTTCCCCCTCAGCACAGATACGCAGTATTTT. The rearrangement links TRBV20-1 to TRBJ2-3, with D uncertain. V was trimmed by 1 base and J by 0 bases, leaving 14 bases between them. CDR1 and CDR2 from the germline V gene are DFQATT and SNEGSKA (reference sequence). CDR3 length: 16 residues.

The sample holds a few counts of this clonotype. The rearrangement uses TRBV29-1 and TRBJ2-5, with D perhaps TRBD1 or TRBD2 (7 bases each). The germline CDR1 and CDR2 sequences are SQVTM and ANQGSEA. Trimming cost V 3 bases and J 5 bases, with 16 bases left between them. There are 14 residues in the CDR3. The CDR3 here is CSVDLGQGGETQYF. The CDR3 DNA reads as TGCAGCGTTGATCTTGGGCAGGGGGGGGAGACCCAGTACTTC.

Here the CDR3 reads CASSVNPLGEYEQYF. Written as DNA, the CDR3 is TGTGCCAGCAGCGTAAACCCGCTGGGGGAGTACGAGCAGTACTTC. The chain joins TRBV9 to TRBJ2-7; TRBD1 or TRBD2 may be the D gene (5 bases each). The CDR3 totals 15 residues. With 1 base removed from V and 4 bases from J, the gap between germline ends came to 15 bases. Germline V CDR1 and CDR2: SGDLS, YYNGEE.

This clonotype was counted between two and nine times. The rearrangement links TRBV10-3 to TRBJ2-7, with D perhaps matching TRBD1 or TRBD2 (5 bases each). Germline assignment: CDR1 ENHRY and CDR2 SYGVKD. The CDR3 contains 12 residues. V was clipped by 11 bases and J by 2 bases, with 13 bases between them. The CDR3 is CAARDGAYEQYF. The DNA for the CDR3 is TGTGCCGCAAGGGACGGAGCCTACGAGCAGTACTTC.

This clonotype appeared a few times. The gene calls are TRBV7-9 and TRBJ2-1; 13 bases are a match to TRBD2. V dropped 11 bases and J dropped 0; count of bases not matched to a gene: 13. The length of the CDR3 is 18 residues. Germline V lookup: CDR1 SEHNR, CDR2 FQNEAQ (reference sequence). Here the CDR3 reads CAYLLGGLAGNSYNEQFF. The CDR3 DNA reads TGTGCCTACCTTCTCGGGGGACTAGCGGGGAACTCCTACAATGAGCAGTTCTTC.

The genes are TRBV6-2 or TRBV6-3 and TRBJ2-4, with 11 bases matching TRBD2. From germline, CDR1 is MNHEY and CDR2 SVGEGT. V trimming: 4 bases; J trimming: 3 bases; junction bases outside the gene matches: 17. This CDR3 contains 20 residues. CDR3 in amino acids: CASSSQPGLAAPRGKNIQYF. As DNA, the CDR3 is TGTGCCAGCAGTTCCCAACCGGGACTAGCGGCACCACGGGGCAAAAACATTCAGTACTTC.

This clonotype occurred a few times. DNA for the CDR3: TGCAGCGTTGGGGGGGTCTCCTACAATGAGCAGTTCTTC. Encoded protein: CSVGGVSYNEQFF. This chain links TRBV29-1 with TRBJ2-1, with D possibly matching TRBD2 (6 bases). CDR3 length: 13 residues. The ends were cut back, 4 bases at V and 0 bases at J, with 7 bases in the middle. CDR1 and CDR2 (germline): SQVTM, ANQGSEA.

V and J are TRBV18 and TRBJ2-7; perhaps TRBD1 as D (6 bases). The CDR3 is made up of 12 amino acids. The V end was cut by 0 bases, the J end by 6 bases, with 6 bases between. Germline V gene lookup returns CDR1 KGHSH and CDR2 LQKENI. The CDR3 region is CASSPPGAEQYF. CDR3 bases: TGTGCCAGCTCACCACCGGGGGCCGAGCAGTACTTC.

This clonotype was counted only a few times. This chain connects TRBV24-1 to TRBJ2-1; 8 nucleotides match TRBD2. Germline assignment: CDR1 KGHDR and CDR2 SFDVKD. Trimming removed 2 bases from V and 6 bases from J; junction bases left unmatched: 8. The CDR3 is 16 residues long. CDR3 DNA sequence: TGTGCCACCAGTGATTACGGGGGGGCCCAGCGCAATGAGCAGTTCTTC. Protein sequence: CATSDYGGAQRNEQFF.

V and J are TRBV11-2 and TRBJ2-1; 9 bases map to TRBD2. The CDR3 covers 15 residues. Germline V gene sequence: CDR1 SGHAT, CDR2 FQNNGV. V lost 5 bases to trimming and J lost 7 bases; unmatched junction nucleotides: 9. CDR3 DNA sequence: TGTGCCAGCAGCCTTACTAGCGGGCGCATAAATGAGCAGTTCTTC. It translates to CASSLTSGRINEQFF. The variable domain in full, with the rest retrieved from reference TRBV11-2 and TRBJ2-1, is EAGVAQSPRYKIIEKRQSVAFWCNPISGHATLYWYQQILGQGPKLLIQFQNNGVVDDSQLPKDRFSAERLKGVDSTLKIQPAKLEDSAVYLCASSLTSGRINEQFFGPGTRLTVL.

This clonotype has just a few counts. A read error may explain this, as a much larger clone is one base away. This chain uses TRBV5-1 with TRBJ2-5; D remains unclear. Trimming took 0 bases from V and 4 from J, leaving 4 bases between them. Germline lookup yields CDR1 SGHRS and CDR2 YFSETQ. The CDR3 is 12 amino acids. The DNA of the CDR3 is TGCGCCAGCAGCTTGGACCCAGAGACCCAGTACTTC. Its translation is CASSLDPETQYF.

This clonotype was seen ten or more times. This rearrangement joins TRBV25-1 to TRBJ2-3; TRBD2 aligns across 8 bases. The CDR3 loop spans 16 amino acids. Unmatched junction bases numbered 10, after V lost 6 bases and J lost 2 bases. The germline CDR1 and CDR2 sequences are MGHDK and SYGVNS. DNA of the CDR3: TGTGCCAGCAGACCACGACCGGGAGGGCCCACAGATACGCAGTATTTT. This encodes CASRPRPGGPTDTQYF. The variable domain in full, with the rest retrieved from reference TRBV25-1 and TRBJ2-3, is EADIYQTPRYLVIGTGKKITLECSQTMGHDKMYWYQQDPGMELHLIHYSYGVNSTEKGDLSSESTVSRIRTEHFPLTLESARPSHTSQYLCASRPRPGGPTDTQYFGPGTRLTVL.

The CDR3 spells CASSEVLAGTRETQYF. The CDR3, as DNA: TGTGCCAGCAGCGAAGTGCTAGCGGGAACCCGGGAGACCCAGTACTTC. The chain links TRBV7-9 to TRBJ2-5; TRBD2 matches at 9 bases. V lost 5 bases, J lost 5 bases, and 12 bases stayed unmatched. Per the germline V gene, CDR1 is SEHNR and CDR2 is FQNEAQ (reference sequence). This CDR3 contains 16 residues. The full variable domain, completed using reference TRBV7-9 and TRBJ2-5, is DTGVSQNPRHKITKRGQNVTFRCDPISEHNRLYWYRQTLGQGPEFLTYFQNEAQLEKSRLLSDRFSAERPKGSFSTLEIQRTEQGDSAMYLCASSEVLAGTRETQYFGPGTRLLVL.

The chain links TRBV11-2 to TRBJ2-1; D uncertain. The ends were cut back, 2 bases at V and 8 bases at J, with 4 bases in the middle. Looked up from germline, CDR1 is SGHAT and CDR2 is FQNNGV. CDR3 length: 11 amino acids. The CDR3 DNA follows: TGTGCCAGCAGCTTATGGGATGAGCAGTTCTTC. This codes for CASSLWDEQFF.

This clonotype was seen ten or more times. V is TRBV6-6 and J is TRBJ2-3; D is possibly TRBD2 (6 bases). Deletions cut 11 bases from V and 6 bases from J, with 12 bases between. CDR1 MNHNY and CDR2 SVGAGI come from the germline V gene (reference sequence). The CDR3 is 11 residues long. CDR3 sequence: CAGGSSDTQYF. The CDR3 DNA sequence: TGTGCCGGGGGGAGTTCCGATACGCAGTATTTT.

Only a few counts were recorded for this clonotype. This rearrangement joins TRBV14 to TRBJ1-2, with D uncertain. Trimming removed 3 bases from V and 4 bases from J, with 12 bases in between. CDR3 length: 14 residues. Germline loops: CDR1 SGHDN, CDR2 FVKESK. CDR3 DNA sequence: TGTGCCAGCAGCCATAACAGCCTCACCTATGGCTACACCTTC. Protein: CASSHNSLTYGYTF.